The rows below give T cell receptor beta chains drawn from one sample of a study of patients and donors after allogeneic stem cell transplantation. TCRdb itself ran the RT-PCR reads through MiXCR, one entry per CDR3 protein. This sample yields over 350,000 distinct CDR3 sequences, of which 15% to 20% are seen a single time; less than 8.5% belongs to the top ten. Sequences were obtained from blood, either unsorted or a sorted T cell fraction (not recorded which). The receptors here all came from a human donor who was either an allogeneic HSCT recipient or a stem cell or donor lymphocyte infusion donor (not recorded which). It is not recorded whose cells these are; they may come from a transplant donor. Each CDR3 is given with its conserved first and last residue. A D gene is named only where the DNA matches it firmly. Size tells how often a clone was seen (once, few, many) or the class of an expanded clone, and some rows leave it out.

size: NA; V: TRBV12-3/TRBV12-4; D: NA; J: TRBJ2-7; CDR3: CASSPGPTYEQYF; DNA: TGTGCCAGCAGTCCGGGCCCAACCTACGAGCAGTACTTC
size: NA; V: TRBV25-1; D: NA; J: TRBJ2-6; CDR3: CAHRIASGANVLTF; DNA: TGTGCCCACCGGATCGCCTCTGGGGCCAACGTCCTGACTTTC
size: few; V: TRBV20-1; D: NA; J: TRBJ1-2; CDR3: CSARDLRGEGYTF; DNA: TGCAGTGCTAGAGATCTCCGGGGGGAAGGCTACACCTTC
size: few; V: TRBV15; D: NA; J: TRBJ1-5; CDR3: CATSTGTDSNQPQHF; DNA: TGTGCCACCAGCACTGGGACGGATAGCAATCAGCCCCAGCATTTT
size: few; V: TRBV2; D: TRBD1; J: TRBJ2-5; CDR3: CASSSDRGRFETQYF; DNA: TGTGCCAGCAGCTCAGACAGGGGGCGCTTCGAGACCCAGTACTTC
size: NA; V: TRBV15; D: TRBD1; J: TRBJ1-6; CDR3: CATSTSDRGVSPLHF; DNA: TGTGCCACCAGCACTAGTGACAGGGGTGTGTCACCCCTCCACTTT
size: NA; V: TRBV12-3/TRBV12-4; D: NA; J: TRBJ1-5; CDR3: CASSSNLQPQHF; DNA: TGTGCCAGCAGTTCCAACCTTCAGCCCCAGCATTTT
size: many; V: TRBV6-5; D: NA; J: TRBJ1-5; CDR3: CASSSPRGYNQPQHF; DNA: TGTGCCAGCAGTTCGCCTAGGGGGTATAATCAGCCCCAGCATTTT
size: NA; V: TRBV12-3/TRBV12-4; D: NA; J: TRBJ2-2; CDR3: CASTIMRRDTGELFF; DNA: TGTGCCAGCACCATTATGAGGCGGGATACCGGGGAGCTGTTTTTT
size: medium-sized; V: TRBV15; D: NA; J: TRBJ1-3; CDR3: CATSRASGGNTIYF; DNA: TGTGCCACCAGCAGAGCCTCAGGTGGAAACACCATATATTTT
size: NA; V: TRBV7-8; D: TRBD2; J: TRBJ2-1; CDR3: CASSLIGLAGLSSYNEQFF; DNA: TGTGCCAGCAGCTTAATAGGACTAGCGGGCCTGAGCTCCTACAATGAGCAGTTCTTC
size: NA; V: TRBV7-2; D: TRBD1; J: TRBJ2-2; CDR3: CASSSRTGEAGELFF; DNA: TGTGCCAGCAGCTCGAGGACAGGGGAGGCCGGGGAGCTGTTTTTT
size: NA; V: TRBV4-2; D: TRBD1; J: TRBJ1-6; CDR3: CASSREAGTGDSPLHF; DNA: TGTGCCAGCAGCCGGGAAGCCGGGACAGGGGACTCACCCCTCCACTTT
size: NA; V: TRBV20-1; D: NA; J: TRBJ1-2; CDR3: CSARDQRTYGYTF; DNA: TGCAGTGCTAGAGATCAGAGGACCTATGGCTACACCTTC
size: few; V: TRBV5-1; D: TRBD2; J: TRBJ2-3; CDR3: CASSLSGSGDTQYF; DNA: TGCGCCAGCAGCTTAAGCGGGAGTGGGGATACGCAGTATTTT
size: NA; V: TRBV12-3/TRBV12-4; D: NA; J: TRBJ1-2; CDR3: CASTAAVGGSGYTF; DNA: TGTGCCAGCACTGCTGCCGTCGGGGGAAGTGGCTACACCTTC
size: NA; V: TRBV7-2; D: NA; J: TRBJ2-3; CDR3: CASSPLNWDTQYF; DNA: TGTGCCAGCAGCCCATTAAATTGGGATACGCAGTATTTT
size: NA; V: TRBV5-1; D: NA; J: TRBJ2-1; CDR3: CASSSGLVGQGYNEQFF; DNA: TGCGCCAGCAGCTCCGGACTCGTTGGCCAGGGGTACAATGAGCAGTTCTTC
size: NA; V: TRBV7-3; D: NA; J: TRBJ2-1; CDR3: CASSLSRLARDGNEQFF; DNA: TGTGCCAGCAGCCTTTCGCGTCTAGCCAGAGATGGGAATGAGCAGTTCTTC
size: NA; V: TRBV9; D: TRBD2; J: TRBJ2-5; CDR3: CASSEGTSGVQETQYF; DNA: TGTGCCAGCAGCGAGGGGACTAGCGGGGTCCAAGAGACCCAGTACTTC
size: many; V: TRBV5-1; D: NA; J: TRBJ2-1; CDR3: CASSLGISQFF; DNA: TGCGCCAGCAGCTTAGGCATTTCGCAGTTCTTC
size: NA; V: TRBV7-2; D: NA; J: TRBJ2-5; CDR3: CASSLAGRGQETQYF; DNA: TGTGCCAGCAGCTTAGCTGGTAGGGGCCAAGAGACCCAGTACTTC
size: few; V: TRBV19; D: TRBD1; J: TRBJ1-2; CDR3: CASTNRDRGLSYGYTF; DNA: TGTGCCAGTACCAACCGGGACAGGGGGCTCAGCTATGGCTACACCTTC
size: many; V: TRBV9; D: NA; J: TRBJ2-1; CDR3: CASSVGVTRHYNEQFF; DNA: TGTGCCAGCAGCGTAGGCGTGACCCGGCACTACAATGAGCAGTTCTTC
size: few; V: TRBV9; D: TRBD1; J: TRBJ1-1; CDR3: CASNTGTGVTEAFF; DNA: TGTGCCAGCAACACCGGGACAGGGGTTACTGAAGCTTTCTTT
size: NA; V: TRBV4-1; D: TRBD1; J: TRBJ2-7; CDR3: CASSPTGKPYEQYF; DNA: TGCGCCAGCAGCCCGACAGGGAAACCCTACGAGCAGTACTTC
size: NA; V: TRBV19; D: NA; J: TRBJ1-1; CDR3: CASRWGGNTEAFF; DNA: TGTGCCAGTAGGTGGGGAGGCAACACTGAAGCTTTCTTT
size: NA; V: TRBV20-1; D: NA; J: TRBJ2-5; CDR3: CSADVKPSQETQYF; DNA: TGCAGTGCGGACGTCAAGCCAAGCCAAGAGACCCAGTACTTC
size: NA; V: TRBV20-1; D: TRBD2; J: TRBJ2-7; CDR3: CSARVLAGGEQYF; DNA: TGCAGTGCTAGAGTCCTAGCGGGAGGCGAGCAGTACTTC
size: NA; V: TRBV4-1; D: NA; J: TRBJ2-4; CDR3: CASRQLGGTKNIQYF; DNA: TGCGCCAGCCGCCAATTGGGGGGAACCAAAAACATTCAGTACTTC
size: NA; V: TRBV2; D: TRBD1; J: TRBJ2-1; CDR3: CASSEAQRTGEDNEQFF; DNA: TGTGCCAGCAGTGAAGCGCAAAGGACAGGGGAAGACAATGAGCAGTTCTTC
size: NA; V: TRBV2; D: NA; J: TRBJ2-7; CDR3: CASSWAFSYEQYF; DNA: TGTGCCAGCAGTTGGGCATTCTCCTACGAGCAGTACTTC
size: NA; V: TRBV15; D: NA; J: TRBJ2-3; CDR3: CATSNRSRGGTQYF; DNA: TGTGCCACCAGCAACCGGAGCAGGGGAGGCACGCAGTATTTT
size: once; V: TRBV6-5; D: NA; J: TRBJ2-7; CDR3: CASSYGETGTEQYF; DNA: TGTGCCAGCAGTTACGGGGAGACAGGTACCGAGCAGTACTTC
size: few; V: TRBV19; D: NA; J: TRBJ1-1; CDR3: CASSIRGGNTEAFF; DNA: TGTGCCAGTAGTATCCGGGGAGGGAACACTGAAGCTTTCTTT
size: NA; V: TRBV29-1; D: NA; J: TRBJ1-5; CDR3: CSVGGGLLQPQHF; DNA: TGCAGCGTTGGTGGAGGGCTCCTTCAGCCCCAGCATTTT
size: NA; V: TRBV7-9; D: TRBD1; J: TRBJ1-4; CDR3: CASSLIKTGYEKLFF; DNA: TGTGCCAGCAGCCTCATTAAGACAGGGTATGAAAAACTGTTTTTT
size: NA; V: TRBV7-9; D: TRBD1; J: TRBJ2-7; CDR3: CASSRQGIDEQYF; DNA: TGTGCCAGCAGCAGACAGGGGATCGACGAGCAGTACTTC
size: few; V: TRBV14; D: TRBD1; J: TRBJ2-7; CDR3: CASSQIGQGAYEQYF; DNA: TGTGCCAGCAGCCAAATAGGACAGGGGGCATACGAGCAGTACTTC
size: few; V: TRBV20-1; D: NA; J: TRBJ2-2; CDR3: CSARHSRNTGELFF; DNA: TGCAGTGCTAGACATTCTAGGAACACCGGGGAGCTGTTTTTT
size: NA; V: TRBV10-3; D: NA; J: TRBJ2-7; CDR3: CAITDTSSYEQYF; DNA: TGTGCCATCACGGACACCAGCTCCTACGAGCAGTACTTC
size: NA; V: TRBV15; D: NA; J: TRBJ2-5; CDR3: CATSRDGETQYF; DNA: TGTGCCACCAGCAGAGATGGGGAGACCCAGTACTTC
size: NA; V: TRBV10-3; D: NA; J: TRBJ2-7; CDR3: CAISGAGDSYEQYF; DNA: TGTGCCATCAGCGGGGCAGGGGACTCCTACGAGCAGTACTTC
size: NA; V: TRBV12-3/TRBV12-4; D: TRBD1; J: TRBJ2-3; CDR3: CASRDFGTGLRDTQYF; DNA: TGTGCCAGCAGGGACTTCGGGACAGGTCTCAGAGATACGCAGTATTTT
size: few; V: TRBV7-2; D: TRBD2; J: TRBJ2-3; CDR3: CASSGRTSGTDTQYF; DNA: TGTGCCAGCAGCGGAAGGACTAGCGGCACAGATACGCAGTATTTT
size: few; V: TRBV24-1; D: NA; J: TRBJ1-5; CDR3: CATSEPGPGGNQPQHF; DNA: TGTGCCACCAGTGAGCCCGGGCCGGGAGGGAATCAGCCCCAGCATTTT
size: NA; V: TRBV9; D: NA; J: TRBJ2-3; CDR3: CASSGWGQVSDTQYF; DNA: TGTGCCAGCAGCGGGTGGGGGCAGGTATCAGATACGCAGTATTTT
size: few; V: TRBV27; D: NA; J: TRBJ2-7; CDR3: CASSSGTHYEQYF; DNA: TGTGCCAGCAGTTCGGGGACACACTACGAGCAGTACTTC
size: few; V: TRBV4-1; D: NA; J: TRBJ1-3; CDR3: CASSSPFSGNTIYF; DNA: TGCGCCAGCAGCAGCCCCTTCTCTGGAAACACCATATATTTT
size: NA; V: TRBV24-1; D: TRBD1; J: TRBJ1-2; CDR3: CATDREDYGYTF; DNA: TGTGCCACCGACAGGGAAGACTATGGCTACACCTTC
size: NA; V: TRBV6-1; D: TRBD2; J: TRBJ2-1; CDR3: CASKGERGAPSYNEQFF; DNA: TGTGCCAGCAAGGGAGAGCGGGGGGCACCCTCCTACAATGAGCAGTTCTTC
size: NA; V: TRBV5-1; D: TRBD2; J: TRBJ2-7; CDR3: CASSLIAGAGEQYF; DNA: TGCGCCAGCAGCTTGATTGCGGGAGCAGGCGAGCAGTACTTC
size: few; V: TRBV27; D: NA; J: TRBJ1-4; CDR3: CASSLLRGKLFF; DNA: TGTGCCAGCAGTTTATTACGGGGTAAACTGTTTTTT
size: NA; V: TRBV9; D: NA; J: TRBJ2-3; CDR3: CASSVGSGASDTQYF; DNA: TGTGCCAGCAGCGTTGGTAGCGGAGCGTCAGATACGCAGTATTTT
size: few; V: TRBV5-1; D: NA; J: TRBJ2-1; CDR3: CASSLSRYEQFF; DNA: TGCGCCAGCAGCTTGTCTAGGTATGAGCAGTTCTTC
size: many; V: TRBV5-1; D: NA; J: TRBJ2-1; CDR3: CATNPEPSYNEQFF; DNA: TGCGCCACCAATCCGGAGCCCTCCTACAATGAGCAGTTCTTC
size: few; V: TRBV7-2; D: NA; J: TRBJ2-7; CDR3: CASSLPTTKQYF; DNA: TGTGCCAGCAGCCTACCTACTACGAAGCAGTACTTC
size: few; V: TRBV5-6; D: NA; J: TRBJ2-2; CDR3: CASSLYTGFAGELFF; DNA: TGTGCCAGCAGCCTGTACACAGGGTTCGCCGGGGAGCTGTTTTTT
size: NA; V: TRBV4-3; D: TRBD2; J: TRBJ2-3; CDR3: CASSQLWGGVDTQYF; DNA: TGCGCCAGCAGCCAATTATGGGGGGGGGTAGATACGCAGTATTTT